A single sample gave rise to the 26 T cell receptor beta chains below, sequenced in a study of T cell responses to AZD1222 COVID-19 vaccine. Some clones are missing from TCRdb's copy, which holds only in-frame ones; the method was immunoSEQ multiplex PCR. The sample includes roughly 200,000 clones, around 93% of them seen just once. The sample here was peripheral blood, taken on day 0 of MenACWY control vaccination. Every receptor here comes from an adult in good health.

CDR3 region: CASSPRQGGNTEAFF. CDR3 nucleotides: TGTGCCAGCTCACCCCGGCAGGGGGGGAACACTGAAGCTTTCTTT. The chain employs TRBV18 and TRBJ1-1, with TRBD1 matching 7 bases. CDR3 size: 15 residues. Germline assignment: CDR1 KGHSH and CDR2 LQKENI. J gave up 1 base and V 3 bases, and 5 bases lay outside the gene matches.

The chain couples TRBV12-3 or TRBV12-4 to TRBJ1-1, with D possibly TRBD1 on 5 matching bases. This CDR3 is 13 amino acids long. Trimming took 4 bases from V and 1 from J, leaving 7 bases between them. In nucleotides, the CDR3 is TGTGCCAGCAGTTGGCAGGGGAACACTGAAGCTTTCTTT. This translates into CASSWQGNTEAFF.

The chain is built from TRBV7-8 and TRBJ1-5, with unresolved D. Between the trimmed V and J ends, which lost 3 bases and 2 bases, there was a span of 20 bases. Germline V CDR1 and CDR2: SGHVS, FQNEAQ. There are 18 residues in the CDR3. CDR3 region: CASSLESGVGWGNQPQHF. CDR3 in DNA: TGTGCCAGCAGCTTGGAGAGCGGAGTCGGCTGGGGCAATCAGCCCCAGCATTTT.

The CDR3 DNA sequence: TGTGCCAGCAGCTCTCAGGGGTTTGCTAATGAAAAACTGTTTTTT. Protein sequence: CASSSQGFANEKLFF. The chain carries TRBV11-2 and TRBJ1-4, with D possibly being TRBD1 (6 bases). Trimming took off 4 bases at V and 3 bases at J, with 12 bases between the two ends. Looked up from germline, CDR1 is SGHAT and CDR2 is FQNNGV. There are 15 residues in the CDR3.

This rearrangement joins TRBV4-3 to TRBJ1-5; D may be TRBD1 (5 bases). Germline values: CDR1 LGHNA, CDR2 YSLEER. The CDR3 has 15 residues. V was pared by 0 bases and J by 4 bases, with 10 bases between. The CDR3 reads CASSQDPGGNQPQHF. The CDR3 DNA reads TGCGCCAGCAGCCAAGACCCCGGGGGGAATCAGCCCCAGCATTTT.

The rearrangement links TRBV5-4 to TRBJ1-4; 11 bases match TRBD1. There are 17 residues in the CDR3. The V gene's germline CDR1 is SGHNT and CDR2 YYREEE (reference sequence). The ends lost 4 bases at V and 2 bases at J; junction bases unmatched: 7. The CDR3 region is CASSIGQGAKTNEKLFF. For the CDR3, the DNA is TGTGCCAGCAGCATAGGACAGGGGGCGAAGACTAATGAAAAACTGTTTTTT. Using reference TRBV5-4 and TRBJ1-4 for the parts outside the CDR3, the full variable domain is ETGVTQSPTHLIKTRGQQVTLRCSSQSGHNTVSWYQQALGQGPQFIFQYYREEENGRGNFPPRFSGLQFPNYSSELNVNALELDDSALYLCASSIGQGAKTNEKLFFGSGTQLSVL.

The rearrangement joins TRBV27 to TRBJ2-5; D is possibly TRBD2 (5 bases). Trimming removed 5 bases at V and 1 base at J, with 8 bases between. The CDR3 totals 13 residues. CDR1 and CDR2 (germline): MNHEY, SMNVEV (reference sequence). DNA of the CDR3: TGTGCCAGCAGTCCGGGGTTCCAAGAGACCCAGTACTTC. Amino acid sequence: CASSPGFQETQYF.

The V call is TRBV7-9, the J call TRBJ1-4; D is unclear. This CDR3 region has 14 residues. Trimming cost V 4 bases and J 0 bases, with 6 bases left between them. CDR1 is SEHNR and CDR2 is FQNEAQ in the germline V gene (reference sequence). The CDR3 region has the DNA TGTGCCAGCAGCTCTCAAACAACTAATGAAAAACTGTTTTTT. Its protein is CASSSQTTNEKLFF.

This sequence joins TRBV25-1 and TRBJ1-4; D remains unclear. The CDR3 contains 14 residues. The V end was cut by 4 bases, the J end by 8 bases, with 14 bases between. In germline, CDR1 is MGHDK, CDR2 SYGVNS. DNA of the CDR3: TGTGCCAGCAGTGCCGCCGCAGACGCGGAAAAACTGTTTTTT. This translates into CASSAAADAEKLFF.

This chain uses TRBV7-2 with TRBJ1-6; 9 bases match TRBD1. This CDR3 is 14 amino acids long. Unmatched junction bases numbered 6, after V lost 5 bases and J lost 10 bases. Germline assignment: CDR1 SGHTA and CDR2 FQGNSA. In DNA form, the CDR3 reads TGTGCCAGCAGCCGCGGACAGGGGTTCTCACCCCTCCACTTT. This encodes CASSRGQGFSPLHF.

The chain has TRBV11-1 and TRBJ1-1, with no clear D. There are 16 residues in the CDR3. Germline V gives CDR1 SGHAT, CDR2 FQDESV (reference sequence). The V gene lost 5 bases and the J gene lost 4 bases, with 20 bases spanning the gap. The CDR3 DNA sequence: TGTGCCAGCAGCAAGACCGGGCCAAGGGTTGTCACTGAAGCTTTCTTT. It specifies CASSKTGPRVVTEAFF.

This sequence joins TRBV6-2 or TRBV6-3 and TRBJ2-7; the match to TRBD1 covers 7 bases. Germline V gene sequence: CDR1 MNHEY, CDR2 SVGEGT. V was clipped by 0 bases and J by 6 bases; unmatched bases: 2. The CDR3 loop spans 13 amino acids. CDR3 in DNA: TGTGCCAGCAGTTACTCGACAGGGTTCGAGCAGTACTTC. This codes for CASSYSTGFEQYF.

The rearrangement uses TRBV7-2 and TRBJ2-2; D perhaps matches TRBD2 (5 bases). The CDR3 totals 15 residues. Trimming removed 6 bases at V and 1 base at J, with 12 bases between. CDR1 and CDR2 (germline): SGHTA, FQGNSA. CDR3 bases: TGTGCCAGCAGGCTCGGACTGGAGAACACCGGGGAGCTGTTTTTT. Translating gives CASRLGLENTGELFF. Looking up the rest from reference TRBV7-2 and TRBJ2-2 gives the full variable domain: GAGVSQSPSNKVTEKGKDVELRCDPISGHTALYWYRQSLGQGLEFLIYFQGNSAPDKSGLPSDRFSAERTGGSVSTLTIQRTQQEDSAVYLCASRLGLENTGELFFGEGSRLTVL.

The gene calls are TRBV3-1 (or the pseudogene TRBV3-2) and TRBJ1-5; a possible D gene is TRBD1 (6 bases). From germline, CDR1 is LGHDT and CDR2 YNNKEL (reference sequence). The CDR3 consists of 13 residues. V was pared by 5 bases and J by 9 bases, with 14 bases between. The CDR3 sequence: CASSGQSYWPQHF. As DNA, the CDR3 is TGTGCCAGCAGCGGACAGTCATATTGGCCCCAGCATTTT.

This chain links TRBV4-1 with TRBJ2-4; 11 bases align to TRBD1. CDR3 size: 15 residues. Germline V gene lookup returns CDR1 MGHRA and CDR2 YSYEKL. V was pared by 4 bases and J by 8 bases, with 7 bases of the junction left unmatched. Written as DNA, the CDR3 is TGCGCCAGCAGCCCATACGGGACAGGGGGGGACATTCAGTACTTC. This gives the protein CASSPYGTGGDIQYF.

This clone was recorded once. The CDR3 DNA is TGTGCCAGCAGCTCGAGCGGGACAGGGCTGGATTCACCCCTCCACTTT. It is translated as CASSSSGTGLDSPLHF. J is TRBJ1-6 and V is TRBV7-2, with 9 bases aligning to TRBD1. The CDR3 runs to 16 residues. Germline CDR1 SGHTA, CDR2 FQGNSA. V lost 4 bases, J lost 8 bases, and 9 bases stayed unmatched.

The chain couples TRBV5-1 to TRBJ1-1, with TRBD1 as a possible D gene (5 bases). The V gene's germline CDR1 is SGHRS and CDR2 YFSETQ. Trimming took off 0 bases at V and 4 bases at J, with 13 bases between the two ends. CDR3 length: 15 residues. The CDR3 here is CASSLDRGSSTEAFF. The DNA for the CDR3 is TGCGCCAGCAGCTTGGACCGGGGGAGTAGCACTGAAGCTTTCTTT.

J is TRBJ1-2 and V is TRBV5-6; no definite D call. The V and J ends lost 3 bases and 2 bases respectively, with 14 bases between them. The CDR3 has 15 residues. CDR1 is SGHDT and CDR2 is YYEEEE in the germline V gene. The CDR3 here is CASSSDGSTNYGYTF. Here the CDR3 DNA reads TGTGCCAGCAGCTCGGATGGGTCTACAAACTATGGCTACACCTTC.

The chain joins TRBV4-1 to TRBJ1-2; 7 bases match TRBD1. With 6 bases clipped from V and 5 bases from J, the junction kept 6 bases outside the gene matches. The CDR3 totals 13 residues. Germline assignment: CDR1 MGHRA and CDR2 YSYEKL. The CDR3 nucleotides are TGCGCCAGCAGACAACAGGGGCAATATGGCTACACCTTC. It yields the protein CASRQQGQYGYTF.

The chain carries TRBV10-1 and TRBJ2-1, with TRBD2 identical over 16 bases. The CDR3 extends over 14 amino acids. CDR1 WNHNN and CDR2 SYGVQD come from the germline V gene (reference sequence). V trimming: 5 bases; J trimming: 12 bases; junction bases outside the gene matches: 4. CDR3 in amino acids: CASSPGLAGGVQFF. The CDR3 DNA sequence: TGCGCCAGCAGTCCGGGACTAGCGGGGGGGGTGCAGTTCTTC.

This sequence joins TRBV3-1 (or the pseudogene TRBV3-2) and TRBJ1-6, with a possible D match to TRBD1 (6 bases). In germline, CDR1 is LGHDT, CDR2 YNNKEL (reference sequence). The CDR3 sequence is 13 residues long. The V end lost 7 bases, the J end lost 10 bases, and 14 bases lay between the germline ends. CDR3 nucleotides: TGTGCCAGCATGTCGTCGAGGGGGTCACCCCTCCACTTT. It yields the protein CASMSSRGSPLHF.

The V call is TRBV5-1, the J call TRBJ2-7, with a weak D call TRBD1 (6 bases). Germline V gene sequence: CDR1 SGHRS, CDR2 YFSETQ. CDR3 length: 13 residues. Trimming shortened V by 4 bases and J by 4 bases, and 12 bases separated the two germline ends. The DNA of the CDR3 is TGCGCCAGCAGCCCCGGACAGTCGTACGAGCAGTACTTC. Protein: CASSPGQSYEQYF.

The chain carries TRBV2 and TRBJ1-6; D gene uncertain. Trimming cost V 2 bases and J 6 bases, with 8 bases left between them. The CDR3 runs 14 residues. Per germline, CDR1 SNHLY and CDR2 FYNNEI. The CDR3 bases are TGTGCCAGCAGTGAAAGGACTAGTAATTCACCCCTCCACTTT. It specifies CASSERTSNSPLHF.

The rearrangement uses TRBV5-4 and TRBJ1-3; no firm D call. Germline loops: CDR1 SGHNT, CDR2 YYREEE (reference sequence). Trimming cost V 0 bases and J 2 bases, with 6 bases left between them. The CDR3 covers 14 residues. The CDR3 DNA reads TGTGCCAGCAGCTTGGACGGGACTGGAAACACCATATATTTT. Translating it yields CASSLDGTGNTIYF. The whole variable domain, remainder taken from reference TRBV5-4 and TRBJ1-3, is ETGVTQSPTHLIKTRGQQVTLRCSSQSGHNTVSWYQQALGQGPQFIFQYYREEENGRGNFPPRFSGLQFPNYSSELNVNALELDDSALYLCASSLDGTGNTIYFGEGSWLTVV.

The chain employs TRBV11-2 and TRBJ2-5, with D maybe TRBD2 (7 bases). Germline-derived CDR1 and CDR2 are SGHAT and FQNNGV. The CDR3 spans 16 residues. Trimming removed 5 bases from V and 2 bases from J, with 18 bases in between. The CDR3 DNA reads as TGTGCCAGCAGCCGCCTCGGCGGGGGCACACAAGAGACCCAGTACTTC. Its translation: CASSRLGGGTQETQYF.

CDR3 residues: CASSPRGWGLNTEAFF. Written as DNA, the CDR3 is TGTGCCAGCAGCCCCCGGGGTTGGGGCCTGAACACTGAAGCTTTCTTT. The chain uses TRBV13 and TRBJ1-1, with TRBD1 as a possible D gene (5 bases). This CDR3 has 16 amino acids. The V gene lost 5 bases and the J gene lost 0 bases, with 16 bases spanning the gap. Germline V gene lookup returns CDR1 PRHDT and CDR2 FYEKMQ (reference sequence).